This T cell receptor (beta chain) was recovered during a study of cytomegalovirus exposure and HLA in healthy donors. Regarding the study as a whole: Most observed TCR sequences were rare, whereas some public TCRs were detected in many donors. There was a cluster of highly shared sequence variants that was likely a sequencing artifact.

Nominal health characterized the donors when sampled, though unrecorded immune exposures were likely. With 60 Vbeta and 13 Jbeta primers, the PCR was carried out. TCRdb's copy holds only in-frame clones and misses some; the assay was immunoSEQ multiplex PCR. The data contain about 160,000 clones, around 74% of them singletons. Germline lookup yields CDR1 MGHDK and CDR2 SYGVNS. V was clipped by 3 bases and J by 2 bases; unmatched bases: 1. This CDR3 region has 14 residues. On this clone itself: Its specificity is not known.

This TCR was recovered from a middle-aged man in good health and CMV-seropositive. This chain joins TRBV25-1 and TRBJ2-7; 10 bases agree with TRBD1. What was sequenced was PBMCs. CDR3 DNA: TGTGCCAGCAGTGAGGGACAGGGGCCCTACGAGCAGTACTTC. This translates into CASSEGQGPYEQYF.